This T cell receptor beta chain was sequenced for a study of Ad26.COV2.S vaccination and SARS-CoV-2 variants. Turning to the study itself: The study gave Ad26.COV2.S intramuscularly, once or twice 56 days apart. General study results and limits: A substantial breadth of spike-specific CD8+ and CD4+ T cell responses after vaccination has been reported.

V was pared by 2 bases and J by 9 bases, with 7 bases of the junction left unmatched. The CDR3 is 17 amino acids. Germline V gives CDR1 KGHSH, CDR2 LQKENI. Clones were read by immunoSEQ multiplex PCR, and TCRdb kept only the in-frame ones, dropping some. This table has nearly 400,000 clones, over 75% appearing once. With respect to this clone: Antigen unknown.

Documented treatment: around 19 received Ad26.COV2.S at low or high dose, single or two shots; about 5 received placebo; per-sample allocation not given. Repertoires come from day 63 after the first vaccine or placebo injection. V and J are TRBV18 and TRBJ2-1; 16 nucleotides match TRBD2. The sample here was peripheral blood, taken in a trial of Ad26.COV2.S vaccine versus placebo. The receptor's source is a person between 18 and 65 years old who received the Ad26.COV2.S COVID-19 vaccine or a placebo. In DNA, the CDR3 is TGTGCCAGCTCACCAAAGCTGGGACTAGCGGGAGGGGGTGAGCAGTTCTTC. It yields the protein CASSPKLGLAGGGEQFF.